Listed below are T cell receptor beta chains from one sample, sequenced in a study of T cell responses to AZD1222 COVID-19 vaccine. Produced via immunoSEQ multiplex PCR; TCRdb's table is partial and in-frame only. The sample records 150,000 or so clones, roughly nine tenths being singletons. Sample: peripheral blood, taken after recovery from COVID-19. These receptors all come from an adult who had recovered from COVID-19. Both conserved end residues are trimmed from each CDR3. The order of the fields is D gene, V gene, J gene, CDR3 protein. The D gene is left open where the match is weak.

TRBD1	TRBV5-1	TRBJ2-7	ASSSSDRGYEQY
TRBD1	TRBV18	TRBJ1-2	ASSQLDVGQAVNYGYT
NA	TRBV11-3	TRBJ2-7	ASSFSAGGADEQY
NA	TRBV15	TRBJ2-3	ATTAQGTDTQY
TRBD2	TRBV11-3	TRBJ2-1	ASSLRGTRGEDEQF
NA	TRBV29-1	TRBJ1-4	SVVTPGRINEKLF
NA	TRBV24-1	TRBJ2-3	ATSEWVPDPTDTQY
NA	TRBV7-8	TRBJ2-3	ASSLVVLNADTQY
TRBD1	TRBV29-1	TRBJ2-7	SVGGQGNEQY
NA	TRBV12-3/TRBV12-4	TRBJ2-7	ASSSPSAYEQY
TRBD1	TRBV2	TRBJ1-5	ASSKPGTGEGQPQH
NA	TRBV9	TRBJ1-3	ASSARGFTGNTIY
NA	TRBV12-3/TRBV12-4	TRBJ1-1	ASSLRWDTEAF
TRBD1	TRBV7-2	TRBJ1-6	ASSLTGTGSPLH
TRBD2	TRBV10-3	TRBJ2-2	AIASGRASNTGELF
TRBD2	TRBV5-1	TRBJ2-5	ASSLGAAGRSETQY
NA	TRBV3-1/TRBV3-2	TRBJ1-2	ASSQPGLGYT
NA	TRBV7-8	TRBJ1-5	ASSFTRRTSNQPQH
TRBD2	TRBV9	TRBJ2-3	ASSVEGNRGGTDTQY
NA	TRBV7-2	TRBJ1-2	ASSLRGWVGYT
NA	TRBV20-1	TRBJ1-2	SVSAGYT
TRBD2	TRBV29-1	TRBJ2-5	SAILAGGSETQY
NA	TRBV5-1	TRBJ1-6	ASSLGGNSPLH
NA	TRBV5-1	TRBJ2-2	ASSRTANTGELF
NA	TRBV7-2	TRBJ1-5	ASSLVGTSNQPQH
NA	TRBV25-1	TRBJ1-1	ASSSGNTEAF
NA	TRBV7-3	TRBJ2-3	ASSLWSRSDTQY
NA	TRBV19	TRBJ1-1	ASMLRDGPNTEAF
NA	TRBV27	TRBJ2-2	ASSLGWGDRAGELF
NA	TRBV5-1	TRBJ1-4	ASSRTGTVLEKLF
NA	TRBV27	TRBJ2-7	ASSPDFYEQY
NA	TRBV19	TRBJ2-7	ASSFGHGRYEQY